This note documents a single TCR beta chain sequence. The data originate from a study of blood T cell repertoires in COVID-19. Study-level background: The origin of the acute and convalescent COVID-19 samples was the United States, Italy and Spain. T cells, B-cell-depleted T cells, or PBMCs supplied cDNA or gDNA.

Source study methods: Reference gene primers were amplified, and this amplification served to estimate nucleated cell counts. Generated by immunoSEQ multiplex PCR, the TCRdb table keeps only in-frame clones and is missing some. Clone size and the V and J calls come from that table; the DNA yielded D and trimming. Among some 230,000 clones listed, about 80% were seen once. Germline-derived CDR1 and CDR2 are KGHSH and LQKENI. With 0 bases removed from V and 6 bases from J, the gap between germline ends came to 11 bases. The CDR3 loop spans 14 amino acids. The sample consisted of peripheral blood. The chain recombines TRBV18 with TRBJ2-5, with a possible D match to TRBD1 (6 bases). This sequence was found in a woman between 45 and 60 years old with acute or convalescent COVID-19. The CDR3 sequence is CASSPPTGWKTQYF. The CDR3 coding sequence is TGTGCCAGCTCACCACCAACAGGGTGGAAGACCCAGTACTTC.